This T cell receptor beta chain was identified during a study of OX40 agonist ivuxolimab in advanced cancers. Here immunoSEQ multiplex PCR was the method, and the copy in TCRdb shows in-frame clones only, minus some. The repertoire consists of tens of thousands of clones, with approximately 86% occurring once and the leading ten covering 1% to 1.5%. Trimming at V came to 6 bases and at J to 1 base, leaving 4 bases not matched to a gene. Per the germline V gene, CDR1 is SGHAT and CDR2 is FQDESV (reference sequence). The CDR3 sequence is 14 residues long. This chain connects TRBV11-1 to TRBJ1-1; 8 nucleotides line up with TRBD1. Sequences were derived from CD4+ or CD8+ T cells sorted from blood, sampled in a trial of the OX40 agonist ivuxolimab. This receptor was taken from an adult with an advanced solid tumor such as melanoma, head and neck, liver or kidney cancer. CDR3 in amino acids: CASRKQGGNTEAFF. The CDR3 nucleotides read TGTGCCAGCAGGAAACAGGGGGGGAACACTGAAGCTTTCTTT.